The subject of this entry is one T cell receptor beta chain. Its matching antigen is unknown. The CDR3 length is 14 residues. The germline V and J ends were trimmed by 5 bases and 1 base, with 9 bases remaining between them. Germline CDR1 and CDR2: SQVTM and ANQGSEA. This record comes from a study of cytomegalovirus exposure and HLA in healthy donors. Findings of the study overall: Segments of the TCR beta V type were, in most cases, productive about 90% or about 30% of the time in an earlier analysis.

PCR primers comprised 60 Vbeta and 13 Jbeta primers. TCRdb's copy holds only in-frame clones and misses some; the assay was immunoSEQ multiplex PCR. The table lists some 130,000 clones, approximately 80% of them singletons. This sequence joins TRBV29-1 and TRBJ2-6; D perhaps matches TRBD1 (6 bases). The receptor was isolated from a young man in good health and CMV-seronegative. Specimen: PBMCs. CDR3 residues: CSVPTGSGANVLTF. CDR3 coding DNA: TGCAGCGTTCCAACAGGGTCTGGGGCCAACGTCCTGACTTTC.